Listed below are T cell receptor beta chains from one sample, sequenced in a study of early T cells in non-severe SARS-CoV-2 infection. TCRdb processed the 5' RACE reads anew with MiXCR; each CDR3 protein has one entry. The sample lists more than 60,000 distinct CDR3 sequences; around 12% were seen once. The sequencing here drew on whole blood, taken at baseline. These receptors were taken from an adult who was a healthcare worker with PCR-confirmed SARS-CoV-2 infection or an uninfected control (not recorded which). The CDR3 runs from the conserved cysteine through the conserved F or W. The order of the fields is CDR3 DNA, CDR3 protein, J gene, clone size, V gene, D gene. The D gene is left open where the match is weak. Size tells how often a clone was seen (once, few, many) or the class of an expanded clone, and some rows leave it out.

DNA: TGTGCCAGCAGCCCCCTGGGGACAGAGCAGTACTTC; CDR3: CASSPLGTEQYF; J: TRBJ2-7; size: many; V: TRBV6-2/TRBV6-3; D: -
DNA: TGTGCCAGCAGGTCCGGGACAGCTAATGAAAAACTGTTTTTT; CDR3: CASRSGTANEKLFF; J: TRBJ1-4; size: -; V: TRBV7-9; D: TRBD1
DNA: TGTGCCAGTTACAGGGGGAGGCAAGAGACCCAGTACTTC; CDR3: CASYRGRQETQYF; J: TRBJ2-5; size: -; V: TRBV6-5; D: TRBD1
DNA: TGTGCCAGCAGTTTATCGCCAGGGCGGTACGAGCAGTACTTC; CDR3: CASSLSPGRYEQYF; J: TRBJ2-7; size: -; V: TRBV28; D: -
DNA: TGCGCCAGCAGCCAAGATGTTGACTATGGCTACACCTTC; CDR3: CASSQDVDYGYTF; J: TRBJ1-2; size: -; V: TRBV4-3; D: -
DNA: TGTGCCAGCAGCTTAAGTGGGACAGGGTACGAGCAGTACTTC; CDR3: CASSLSGTGYEQYF; J: TRBJ2-7; size: few; V: TRBV7-6; D: TRBD1
DNA: TGCAGCGTTGAGAGGGGGGCAGGAGAGACCCAGTACTTC; CDR3: CSVERGAGETQYF; J: TRBJ2-5; size: few; V: TRBV29-1; D: -
DNA: TGCAGTGCGGGTGTCGAGTTAGCCAAAAACATTCAGTACTTC; CDR3: CSAGVELAKNIQYF; J: TRBJ2-4; size: -; V: TRBV20-1; D: -
DNA: TGTGCCAGCAGCCGCGAGGGGGGGAGGCACTACGAGCAGTACTTC; CDR3: CASSREGGRHYEQYF; J: TRBJ2-7; size: many; V: TRBV4-2; D: -
DNA: TGTGCCAGCAGGGGAACTAGCGGGGGCACAGATACGCAGTATTTT; CDR3: CASRGTSGGTDTQYF; J: TRBJ2-3; size: -; V: TRBV2; D: TRBD2
DNA: TGTGCCAGCAGCTTGGGGCTGGTTTTCAATGAGCAGTTCTTC; CDR3: CASSLGLVFNEQFF; J: TRBJ2-1; size: many; V: TRBV5-5; D: -
DNA: TGCGCCAGCAGAACCGGGACGGCGAACACTGAAGCTTTCTTT; CDR3: CASRTGTANTEAFF; J: TRBJ1-1; size: -; V: TRBV5-1; D: -
DNA: TGTGCCAGCAGTCGCTCCTATAGCAATCAGCCCCAGCATTTT; CDR3: CASSRSYSNQPQHF; J: TRBJ1-5; size: many; V: TRBV2; D: -
DNA: TGTGCCAGCAGCCCCCATTTGACATCCTCCTACGAGCAGTACTTC; CDR3: CASSPHLTSSYEQYF; J: TRBJ2-7; size: -; V: TRBV5-4; D: -
DNA: TGCAGTGCTCTCGGGGCGTTGAACACTGAAGCTTTCTTT; CDR3: CSALGALNTEAFF; J: TRBJ1-1; size: few; V: TRBV20-1; D: -
DNA: TGTGCCAGCGGGACGGGGATTTATGGCTACACCTTC; CDR3: CASGTGIYGYTF; J: TRBJ1-2; size: -; V: TRBV6-5; D: -
DNA: TGTGCCAGCAGCCCCTCCGGGACAGGATTAAACATTCAGTACTTC; CDR3: CASSPSGTGLNIQYF; J: TRBJ2-4; size: -; V: TRBV11-2; D: TRBD1
DNA: TGTGCCAGCAGCTTGACTGGCACAGATACGCAGTATTTT; CDR3: CASSLTGTDTQYF; J: TRBJ2-3; size: many; V: TRBV5-4; D: -
DNA: TGTGCCAGCAGTCTGGACAGGGGACGGTGGAATGAGCAGTTCTTC; CDR3: CASSLDRGRWNEQFF; J: TRBJ2-1; size: -; V: TRBV5-8; D: TRBD1
DNA: TGCGCCAGCAGCCAATCCCGGGACAGGGGTACAGATACGCAGTATTTT; CDR3: CASSQSRDRGTDTQYF; J: TRBJ2-3; size: few; V: TRBV4-3; D: TRBD1
DNA: TGTGCCACCAGTGATCGGGACAGGGGGTACAATCAGCCCCAGCATTTT; CDR3: CATSDRDRGYNQPQHF; J: TRBJ1-5; size: medium-sized; V: TRBV24-1; D: TRBD1
DNA: TGCGCCAGCAGCTTGGAAACAGTAGGCTACACCTTC; CDR3: CASSLETVGYTF; J: TRBJ1-2; size: many; V: TRBV5-1; D: -
DNA: TGTGCCAGCAGCGTCGTGGGACAGTTCAACGAGCAGTACTTC; CDR3: CASSVVGQFNEQYF; J: TRBJ2-7; size: many; V: TRBV11-2; D: TRBD1
DNA: TGTGCCAGCAGTTTACGTATAAGGGCCAACACCGGGGAGCTGTTTTTT; CDR3: CASSLRIRANTGELFF; J: TRBJ2-2; size: medium-sized; V: TRBV28; D: -
DNA: TGTGCCAGCTCACCACAGGGATGGGAAAAACTGTTTTTT; CDR3: CASSPQGWEKLFF; J: TRBJ1-4; size: -; V: TRBV18; D: -
DNA: TGTGCCAGCAGTTCCTACTCTGGGGCCAACGTCCTGACTTTC; CDR3: CASSSYSGANVLTF; J: TRBJ2-6; size: once; V: TRBV12-3/TRBV12-4; D: -
DNA: TGTGCCAGCCGCCCCGGGGGAGGCACCATATATTTT; CDR3: CASRPGGGTIYF; J: TRBJ1-3; size: many; V: TRBV7-9; D: -
DNA: TGTGCCAGCAGTTTATGGAGGGGGGCAGATACGCAGAATTTT; CDR3: CASSLWRGADTQNF; J: TRBJ2-3; size: -; V: TRBV6-5; D: -
DNA: TGCGCCAGCAGCTCTAGCGGGTACCCTTACAATGAGCAGTTCTTC; CDR3: CASSSSGYPYNEQFF; J: TRBJ2-1; size: -; V: TRBV5-1; D: TRBD2
DNA: TGCAGCGTTGACTTACTAGCGGGGGGGAATGAGCAGTTCTTC; CDR3: CSVDLLAGGNEQFF; J: TRBJ2-1; size: many; V: TRBV29-1; D: TRBD2
DNA: TGTGCCAGCAGCGTCGCTAGCTTCCGGTACAATGAGCAGTTCTTC; CDR3: CASSVASFRYNEQFF; J: TRBJ2-1; size: many; V: TRBV9; D: -
DNA: TGTGCCACTGCAGGGGAGGGCAATCAGCCCCAGCATTTT; CDR3: CATAGEGNQPQHF; J: TRBJ1-5; size: -; V: TRBV2; D: -
DNA: TGTGCCAGCAGTTTAGAGGCCGGGACAGGAAGAACCTATGGCTACACCTTC; CDR3: CASSLEAGTGRTYGYTF; J: TRBJ1-2; size: many; V: TRBV12-3/TRBV12-4; D: TRBD1
DNA: TGTGCCAGCAGCTTAGAATCGCTAGCGAAGGATACGCAGTATTTT; CDR3: CASSLESLAKDTQYF; J: TRBJ2-3; size: many; V: TRBV7-9; D: -
DNA: TGCGCCAGCAGCCCGTACGGAGAATTAGGGGGCGGTCAGCCCCAGCATTTT; CDR3: CASSPYGELGGGQPQHF; J: TRBJ1-5; size: many; V: TRBV5-1; D: TRBD1
DNA: TGTGCCAGCAGCTTAAGCAGTCGGGGCTCCTACGAGCAGTACTTC; CDR3: CASSLSSRGSYEQYF; J: TRBJ2-7; size: many; V: TRBV11-2; D: -
DNA: TGTGCCACCAGTGATTTAAGGCGGGAGCAGTTCTTC; CDR3: CATSDLRREQFF; J: TRBJ2-1; size: -; V: TRBV24-1; D: -
DNA: TGTGCCAGCAGTCCCCCGCCTGGTCGGGGGCGGTTTATTGGGCAGTTCTTC; CDR3: CASSPPPGRGRFIGQFF; J: TRBJ2-1; size: -; V: TRBV6-2/TRBV6-3; D: -
DNA: TGCAGCGTTAGGGGGACAGGGTACAATGAGCAGTTCTTC; CDR3: CSVRGTGYNEQFF; J: TRBJ2-1; size: -; V: TRBV29-1; D: TRBD1
DNA: TGCAGCGTTGAGAGTAGGGGGCGGGAGGCTTTCTTT; CDR3: CSVESRGREAFF; J: TRBJ1-1; size: -; V: TRBV29-1; D: TRBD1
DNA: TGTGCCAGCAGCCTGACTAGCGGGGGATCCTACGAGCAGTACTTC; CDR3: CASSLTSGGSYEQYF; J: TRBJ2-7; size: -; V: TRBV3-1; D: TRBD2
DNA: TGTGCCAGCAGCTTATGGAGACAGGGGCAAGAGACCCAGTACTTC; CDR3: CASSLWRQGQETQYF; J: TRBJ2-5; size: once; V: TRBV7-9; D: TRBD1
DNA: TGCAGCGTTGAAGGGGTGACCGGGACAGATACGCAGTATTTT; CDR3: CSVEGVTGTDTQYF; J: TRBJ2-3; size: many; V: TRBV29-1; D: -
DNA: TGCGCCAGCAGCCAAGGAGAAGTCGAAGAACCAGGGGGCGCGAGGATGACTGAAGCTTTCTTT; CDR3: CASSQGEVEEPGGARMTEAFF; J: TRBJ1-1; size: few; V: TRBV4-3; D: TRBD1